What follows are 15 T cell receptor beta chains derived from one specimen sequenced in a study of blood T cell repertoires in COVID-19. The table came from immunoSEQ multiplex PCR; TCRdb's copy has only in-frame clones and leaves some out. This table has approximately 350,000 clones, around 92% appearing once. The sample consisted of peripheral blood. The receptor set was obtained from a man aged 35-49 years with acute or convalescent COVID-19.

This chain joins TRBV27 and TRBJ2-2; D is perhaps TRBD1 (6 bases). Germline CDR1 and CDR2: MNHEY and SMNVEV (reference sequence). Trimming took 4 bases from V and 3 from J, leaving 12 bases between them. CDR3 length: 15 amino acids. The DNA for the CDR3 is TGTGCCAGCAGTTCACAGGGTAGGCACACCGGGGAGCTGTTTTTT. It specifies CASSSQGRHTGELFF.

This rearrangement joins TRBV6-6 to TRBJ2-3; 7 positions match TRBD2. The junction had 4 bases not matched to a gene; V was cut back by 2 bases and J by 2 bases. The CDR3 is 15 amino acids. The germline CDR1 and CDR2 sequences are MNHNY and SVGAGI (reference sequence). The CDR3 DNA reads TGTGCCAGCAGTTACCGGAGCGGGACCACAGATACGCAGTATTTT. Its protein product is CASSYRSGTTDTQYF.

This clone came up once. The CDR3 coding sequence is TGTGCCAGCAGCTTAGGGCGGCGGGGGGGCCTTGAGACCCAGTACTTC. Its protein is CASSLGRRGGLETQYF. The gene calls are TRBV7-2 and TRBJ2-5; TRBD2 matches at 9 bases. V dropped 1 base and J dropped 5; count of bases not matched to a gene: 8. Germline assignment: CDR1 SGHTA and CDR2 FQGNSA. The CDR3 loop spans 16 amino acids.

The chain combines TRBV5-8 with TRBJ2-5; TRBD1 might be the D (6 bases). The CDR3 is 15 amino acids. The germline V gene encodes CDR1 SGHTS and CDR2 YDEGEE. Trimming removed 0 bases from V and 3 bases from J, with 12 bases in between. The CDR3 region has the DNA TGTGCCAGCAGCTTGGGGACAGCGCGGGAAGAGACCCAGTACTTC. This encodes CASSLGTAREETQYF.

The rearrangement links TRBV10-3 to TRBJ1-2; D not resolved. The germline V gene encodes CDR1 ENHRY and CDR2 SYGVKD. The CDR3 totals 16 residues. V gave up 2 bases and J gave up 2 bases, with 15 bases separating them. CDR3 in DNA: TGTGCCATCAGTGAGGGGAGAGGGCTTCAGAACTATGGCTACACCTTC. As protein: CAISEGRGLQNYGYTF.

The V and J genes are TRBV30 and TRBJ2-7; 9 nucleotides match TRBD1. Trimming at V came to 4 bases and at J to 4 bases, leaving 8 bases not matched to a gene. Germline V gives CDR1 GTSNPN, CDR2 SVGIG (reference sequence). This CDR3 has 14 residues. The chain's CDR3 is CAWKGDRVQYEQYF. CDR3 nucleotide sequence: TGTGCCTGGAAAGGGGACAGGGTTCAGTACGAGCAGTACTTC.

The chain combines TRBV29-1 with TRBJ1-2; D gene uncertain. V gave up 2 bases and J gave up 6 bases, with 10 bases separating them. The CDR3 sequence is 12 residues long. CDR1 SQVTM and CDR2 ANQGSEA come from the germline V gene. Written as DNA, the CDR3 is TGCAGCGTTGAACGGGGAGAGGATGGCTACACCTTC. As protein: CSVERGEDGYTF.

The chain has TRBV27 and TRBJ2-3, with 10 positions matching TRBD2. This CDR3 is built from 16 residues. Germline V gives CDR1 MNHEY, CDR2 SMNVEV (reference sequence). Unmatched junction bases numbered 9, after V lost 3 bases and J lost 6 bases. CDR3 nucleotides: TGTGCCAGCAGTTTTCTAGCGGGAGTTGACTTGGATACGCAGTATTTT. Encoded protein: CASSFLAGVDLDTQYF.

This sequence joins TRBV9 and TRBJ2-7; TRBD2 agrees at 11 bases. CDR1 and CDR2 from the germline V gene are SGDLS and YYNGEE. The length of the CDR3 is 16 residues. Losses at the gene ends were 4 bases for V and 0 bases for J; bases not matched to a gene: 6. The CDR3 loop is CASSPGTSGVSYEQYF. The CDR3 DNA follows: TGTGCCAGCAGCCCTGGGACTAGCGGCGTCTCCTACGAGCAGTACTTC. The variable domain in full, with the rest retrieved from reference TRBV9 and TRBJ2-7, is DSGVTQTPKHLITATGQRVTLRCSPRSGDLSVYWYQQSLDQGLQFLIQYYNGEERAKGNILERFSAQQFPDLHSELNLSSLELGDSALYFCASSPGTSGVSYEQYFGPGTRLTVT.

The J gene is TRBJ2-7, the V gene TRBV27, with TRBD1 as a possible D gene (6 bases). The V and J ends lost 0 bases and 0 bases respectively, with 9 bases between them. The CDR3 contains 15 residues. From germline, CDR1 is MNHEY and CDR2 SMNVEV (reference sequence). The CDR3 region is CASSLSGGLSYEQYF. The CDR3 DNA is TGTGCCAGCAGTTTATCAGGGGGTCTCTCCTACGAGCAGTACTTC.

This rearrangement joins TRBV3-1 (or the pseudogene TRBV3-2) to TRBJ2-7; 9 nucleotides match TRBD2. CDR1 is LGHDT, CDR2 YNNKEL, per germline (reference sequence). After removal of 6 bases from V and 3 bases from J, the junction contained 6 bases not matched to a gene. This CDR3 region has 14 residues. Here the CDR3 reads CASSRTSENYEQYF. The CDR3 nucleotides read TGTGCCAGCAGTCGGACTAGCGAGAACTACGAGCAGTACTTC.

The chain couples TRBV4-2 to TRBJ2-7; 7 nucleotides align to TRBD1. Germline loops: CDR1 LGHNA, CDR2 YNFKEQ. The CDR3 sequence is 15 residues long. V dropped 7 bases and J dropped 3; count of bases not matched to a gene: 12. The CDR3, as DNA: TGTGCCAGCACCCCTCAGGGGGACAACTTCTACGAGCAGTACTTC. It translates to CASTPQGDNFYEQYF.

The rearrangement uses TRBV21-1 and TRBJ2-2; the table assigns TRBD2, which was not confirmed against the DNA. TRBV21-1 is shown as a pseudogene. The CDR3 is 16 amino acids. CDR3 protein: CASSKAPLRNTGELFF. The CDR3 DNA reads TGTGCCAGCAGCAAAGCGCCCCTAAGGAACACCGGGGAGCTGTTTTTT.

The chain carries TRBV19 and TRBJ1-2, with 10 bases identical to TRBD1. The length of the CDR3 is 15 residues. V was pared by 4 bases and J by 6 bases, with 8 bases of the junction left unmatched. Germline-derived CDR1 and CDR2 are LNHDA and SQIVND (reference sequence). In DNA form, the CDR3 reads TGTGCCAGTAGTACTTCTAGGGACAGGGGACATGGCTACACCTTC. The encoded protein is CASSTSRDRGHGYTF.

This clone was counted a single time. The CDR3 loop reads CASRQTEAPHEQYF. In nucleotides, the CDR3 is TGTGCCAGCAGGCAGACAGAGGCCCCCCACGAGCAGTACTTC. The chain is built from TRBV7-8 and TRBJ2-7, with a weak D call TRBD1 (5 bases). Trimming took 6 bases from V and 5 from J, leaving 17 bases between them. Germline CDR1 SGHVS, CDR2 FQNEAQ. This CDR3 contains 14 residues.